A selection of T cell receptor beta chains follows, all from one sample in a study of T cells after posttransplantation cyclophosphamide. The assay was immunoSEQ multiplex PCR, and TCRdb's table has in-frame clones only and misses some. The table records approximately 45,000 clones, roughly 92% of them present only once. Sequencing was done on a sample of PBMCs. Source of these receptors: a woman aged 45-65 years in good health and a related stem cell transplant donor. Both conserved end residues are part of each CDR3. The order of the fields is J gene, V gene, D gene, clone size, CDR3 protein, CDR3 DNA. A D gene is named only where the DNA matches it firmly. Rows give clone size only sometimes, using once, few, many, or a class for an expanded clone.

>TRBJ2-3|TRBV19|.|.
CASSIGGFDTDTQYF
TGTGCCAGTAGTATAGGGGGCTTCGACACAGATACGCAGTATTTT
>TRBJ2-1|TRBV10-2|.|few
CASSVEGSEQFF
TGCGCCAGCAGTGTTGAGGGCTCTGAGCAGTTCTTC
>TRBJ2-7|TRBV19|TRBD2|.
CASSIGSGRASYEQYF
TGTGCCAGTAGTATAGGGAGCGGGAGGGCCTCCTACGAGCAGTACTTC
>TRBJ2-3|TRBV30|.|.
CAWGGGTDTQYF
TGTGCCTGGGGAGGGGGCACAGATACGCAGTATTTT
>TRBJ2-2|TRBV19|.|.
CASSEQGRGTGELFF
TGTGCCAGTAGCGAACAGGGTCGCGGCACCGGGGAGCTGTTTTTT
>TRBJ2-7|TRBV7-9|TRBD2|.
CASSRQRGSYEQYF
TGTGCCAGCAGCCGCCAGCGGGGATCATACGAGCAGTACTTC
>TRBJ1-6|TRBV5-4|.|.
CASSLSAGLHSPLHF
TGTGCCAGCAGCTTGTCGGCAGGGCTACATTCACCCCTCCACTTT
>TRBJ2-1|TRBV5-6|TRBD1|.
CASNGQGNEQFF
TGTGCCAGCAACGGACAGGGGAATGAGCAGTTCTTC
>TRBJ2-1|TRBV11-2|TRBD2|.
CASSLARTSVYNEQFF
TGTGCCAGCAGCTTAGCTAGGACTAGCGTTTACAATGAGCAGTTCTTC
>TRBJ2-5|TRBV6-1|.|.
CASSVEFQETQYF
TGTGCCAGCAGTGTAGAATTTCAAGAGACCCAGTACTTC
>TRBJ2-7|TRBV14|.|.
CASSQDRLRGEQYF
TGTGCCAGCAGCCAAGATCGGCTACGGGGCGAGCAGTACTTC
>TRBJ1-1|TRBV19|TRBD1|.
CASKKGQVNTEAFF
TGTGCCAGTAAAAAGGGACAGGTGAACACTGAAGCTTTCTTT
>TRBJ2-5|TRBV7-2|TRBD2|.
CASSPLPSGGGQETQYF
TGTGCCAGCAGCCCCTTACCTAGCGGGGGGGGCCAAGAGACCCAGTACTTC
>TRBJ2-3|TRBV5-1|.|.
CASSLGHYTDTQYF
TGCGCCAGCAGCTTAGGACACTACACAGATACGCAGTATTTT
>TRBJ2-7|TRBV5-1|.|.
CASSWTDNSYEQYF
TGCGCCAGCAGTTGGACAGATAACTCCTACGAGCAGTACTTC
>TRBJ2-2|TRBV5-6|TRBD1|.
CASSPTVRDRGNTGELFF
TGTGCCAGCAGCCCGACAGTTCGAGACAGGGGAAACACCGGGGAGCTGTTTTTT
>TRBJ2-5|TRBV7-9|.|.
CASSLEGKGQYF
TGTGCCAGCAGCTTAGAAGGAAAGGGGCAGTACTTC
>TRBJ1-2|TRBV6-6|.|.
CASSYLRSGSDYGYTF
TGTGCCAGCAGTTACTTACGTTCAGGGTCGGACTATGGCTACACCTTC
>TRBJ2-2|TRBV5-4|.|.
CASSLAGGMNTGELFF
TGTGCCAGCAGCTTGGCGGGGGGCATGAACACCGGGGAGCTGTTTTTT
>TRBJ2-5|TRBV19|TRBD1|.
CASSMWDSQETQYF
TGTGCCAGTAGTATGTGGGACAGCCAAGAGACCCAGTACTTC
>TRBJ2-1|TRBV5-4|.|.
CASSLGPSAEQFF
TGTGCCAGCAGCTTGGGGCCCAGCGCTGAGCAGTTCTTC
>TRBJ2-2|TRBV29-1|.|.
CSVLSTGGELFF
TGCAGCGTCCTTAGTACGGGCGGGGAGCTGTTTTTT
>TRBJ2-1|TRBV28|TRBD2|once
CASSLDGRPGNEQFF
TGTGCCAGCAGTTTAGACGGGAGGCCGGGGAATGAGCAGTTCTTC
>TRBJ2-7|TRBV5-1|TRBD1|.
CASSLLTGDSYEQYF
TGCGCCAGCAGCTTGCTGACAGGGGACTCCTACGAGCAGTACTTC